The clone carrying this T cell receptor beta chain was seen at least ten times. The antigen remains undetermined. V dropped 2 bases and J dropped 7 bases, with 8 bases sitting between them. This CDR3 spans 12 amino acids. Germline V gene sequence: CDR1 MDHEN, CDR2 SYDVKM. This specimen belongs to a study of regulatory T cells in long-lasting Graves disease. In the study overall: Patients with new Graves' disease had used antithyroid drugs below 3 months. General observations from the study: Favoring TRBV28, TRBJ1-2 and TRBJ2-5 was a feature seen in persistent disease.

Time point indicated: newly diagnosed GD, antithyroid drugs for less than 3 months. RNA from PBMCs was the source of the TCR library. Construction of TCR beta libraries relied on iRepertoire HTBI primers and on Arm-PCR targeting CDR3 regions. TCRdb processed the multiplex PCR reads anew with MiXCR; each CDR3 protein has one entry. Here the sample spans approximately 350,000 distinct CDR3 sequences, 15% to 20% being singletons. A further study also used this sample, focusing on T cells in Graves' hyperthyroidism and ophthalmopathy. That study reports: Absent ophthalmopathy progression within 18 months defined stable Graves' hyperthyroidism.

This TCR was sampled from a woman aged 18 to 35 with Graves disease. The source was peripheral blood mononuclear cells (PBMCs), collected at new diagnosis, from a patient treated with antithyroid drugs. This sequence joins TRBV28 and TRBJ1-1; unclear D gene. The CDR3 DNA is TGTGCCAGCAGTTTACAAGCTAGTGAAGCTTTCTTT. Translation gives CASSLQASEAFF.